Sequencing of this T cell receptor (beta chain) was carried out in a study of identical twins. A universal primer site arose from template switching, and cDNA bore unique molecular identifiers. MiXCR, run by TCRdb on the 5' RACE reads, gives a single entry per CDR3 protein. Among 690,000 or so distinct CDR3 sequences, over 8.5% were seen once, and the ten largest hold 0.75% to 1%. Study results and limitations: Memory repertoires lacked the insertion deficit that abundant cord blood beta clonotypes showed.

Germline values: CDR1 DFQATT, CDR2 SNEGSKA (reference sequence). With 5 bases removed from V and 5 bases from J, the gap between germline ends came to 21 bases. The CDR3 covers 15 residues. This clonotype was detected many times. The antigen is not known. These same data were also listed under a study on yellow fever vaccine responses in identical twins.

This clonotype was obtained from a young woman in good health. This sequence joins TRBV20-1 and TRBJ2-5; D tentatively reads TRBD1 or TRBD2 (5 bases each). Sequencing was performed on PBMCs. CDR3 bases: TGCAGTGCTCCTTATCCTCCCGGGACCGGGGAGACCCAGTACTTC. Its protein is CSAPYPPGTGETQYF.